A selection of T cell receptor beta chains follows, all from one sample in a study of OX40 agonist ivuxolimab in advanced cancers. Some clones are missing from TCRdb's copy, which holds only in-frame ones; the method was immunoSEQ multiplex PCR. This table holds 96,000 or so clones, more than 80% found once. The specimen was CD4+ or CD8+ T cells sorted from blood, collected in a trial of the OX40 agonist ivuxolimab. The receptors stem from an adult with an advanced solid tumor such as melanoma, head and neck, liver or kidney cancer. Each CDR3 is given with its conserved first and last residue. A D gene is named only where the DNA matches it firmly. The listing skips clone size in some rows; elsewhere it reads once, few, many or a size class.

j_call v_call clone_size d_call cdr3_nt cdr3_aa
TRBJ2-7 TRBV5-8 . TRBD2 TGTGCCAGCAGCTTGGGGGGGGCTAGCGGGAGCTACGAGCAGTACTTC CASSLGGASGSYEQYF
TRBJ1-1 TRBV30 . TRBD1 TGTGCCTGGAGTCGGACAGGAAGAAACACTGAAGCTTTCTTT CAWSRTGRNTEAFF
TRBJ2-1 TRBV7-9 . TRBD2 TGTGCCAGCAGCCATCGACTAGCGGGGAACTACAATGAGCAGTTCTTC CASSHRLAGNYNEQFF
TRBJ1-5 TRBV2 . TRBD1 TGTGCCAGCAGCACAGGGGGCGGCAATCAGCCCCAGCATTTT CASSTGGGNQPQHF
TRBJ1-2 TRBV5-1 . . TGCGCCAGCAGCCAAGGGTCCCTGGAATATGGCTACACCTTC CASSQGSLEYGYTF
TRBJ2-7 TRBV6-6 . . TGTGCCAGCAGTTACAGACAGGACCTCTACGAGCAGTACTTC CASSYRQDLYEQYF
TRBJ1-5 TRBV19 . . TGTGCCAGTAGTTTCGGTACCTCAGGGAGTCAGCCCCAGCATTTT CASSFGTSGSQPQHF
TRBJ2-1 TRBV4-2 . . TGTGCCAGCAGCCAGGAGCCCCACCGGGACAATTGGGGGTATGAGCAGTTCTTC CASSQEPHRDNWGYEQFF
TRBJ1-1 TRBV5-6 . . TGTGCCAGCAGCTTGTCAGCCAACACTGAAGCTTTCTTT CASSLSANTEAFF
TRBJ2-7 TRBV7-8 . TRBD2 TGTGCCAGCAGTGGCGGGGGGGTCGAGCAGTACTTC CASSGGGVEQYF
TRBJ1-2 TRBV4-1 . . TGCGCCAGCAGCCAAGACTCAGGGGTACCCGGGTACTATGGCTACACCTTC CASSQDSGVPGYYGYTF
TRBJ2-5 TRBV27 . . TGTGCCAGCAGTTTATCAGCGAGAGGCGGAGAGACCCAGTACTTC CASSLSARGGETQYF
TRBJ1-4 TRBV2 . . TGTGCCACCTCCCTGTCTAATGAAAAACTGTTTTTT CATSLSNEKLFF
TRBJ2-7 TRBV7-2 . TRBD1 TGTGCCAGCAGCTCCCCCCACAGGACAGGGTCCTACGAGCAGTACTTC CASSSPHRTGSYEQYF
TRBJ1-1 TRBV7-9 few . TGTGCCAGCAGCCTTTGGGGGGCAAGGAACACTGAAGCTTTCTTT CASSLWGARNTEAFF
TRBJ2-7 TRBV12-5 . TRBD1 TGTGCTAGTGGTTTGACCACCGGGACAGGACGCTACGAGCAGTACTTC CASGLTTGTGRYEQYF
TRBJ2-7 TRBV7-9 . TRBD2 TGTGCCAGCAGCTTAAGCGGGGACCCGGACCACGAGCAGTACTTC CASSLSGDPDHEQYF
TRBJ2-7 TRBV19 . TRBD1 TGTGCCAGTAGTACCGGGACAGGGTCCTACGAGCAGTACTTC CASSTGTGSYEQYF
TRBJ2-7 TRBV5-5 . TRBD2 TGTGCCAGCAGCCCCTCTGCGGGGGGCCTTCCCTACGAGCAGTACTTC CASSPSAGGLPYEQYF
TRBJ2-7 TRBV2 . . TGTGCCAGCAGTGTAATGGTGGCCTACGAGCAGTACTTC CASSVMVAYEQYF
TRBJ2-5 TRBV2 few TRBD2 TGTGCCAGCAGTGAATGGATCGGCGGGAGTAAAGAGACCCAGTACTTC CASSEWIGGSKETQYF
TRBJ1-1 TRBV19 . TRBD1 TGTGCCAGTAAGGGACAGGTGAACACTGAAGCTTTCTTT CASKGQVNTEAFF
TRBJ2-3 TRBV29-1 . TRBD1 TGCAGCGTTGGTCCCTCAGGGGGCGCAGATACGCAGTATTTT CSVGPSGGADTQYF
TRBJ2-7 TRBV5-1 . TRBD1 TGCGCCAGCAGCTTGGACGGACAGGGGTCCGAGCAGTACTTC CASSLDGQGSEQYF
TRBJ2-7 TRBV5-6 few . TGTGCCAGCAGCCAATTGGGCCCGGGCGGGTACGAGCAGTACTTC CASSQLGPGGYEQYF
TRBJ1-3 TRBV9 . . TGTGCCAGCAGCGAAGACGTCCGCTCTGGAAACACCATATATTTT CASSEDVRSGNTIYF
TRBJ1-4 TRBV30 . . TGTGCCTGTACCGGGCCCTGGGAGGAAAAACTGTTTTTT CACTGPWEEKLFF
TRBJ1-1 TRBV19 . TRBD1 TGTGCCAGTAGGCGGGACAGGAACACTGAAGCTTTCTTT CASRRDRNTEAFF
TRBJ2-2 TRBV9 . TRBD2 TGTGCCAGCAGCGACCAGACTAGCGGGCCAGCCACCGGGGAGCTGTTTTTT CASSDQTSGPATGELFF
TRBJ1-2 TRBV6-1 . . TGTGCCAGCAGTGAAGTGGCAGGGCATGGCTACACCTTC CASSEVAGHGYTF
TRBJ1-4 TRBV15 . . TGTGCCACCAGCTCCCCGGAGGACAGCCTTAATGAAAAACTGTTTTTT CATSSPEDSLNEKLFF
TRBJ2-3 TRBV19 few . TGTGCCAGTAGTATAGAGCCTAGGGTGTCTTATGGAGATACGCAGTATTTT CASSIEPRVSYGDTQYF
TRBJ2-3 TRBV9 once . TGTGCCAGCAGCCCAGATGGGACCCAACCGGGCTCCCGAGGGGGAGATACGCAGTATTTT CASSPDGTQPGSRGGDTQYF
TRBJ2-5 TRBV11-2 . . TGTGCCAGCAGCTTGGGGGGTCCCTCAAGGACCCAGTACTTC CASSLGGPSRTQYF
TRBJ2-1 TRBV20-1 . . TGCAGTGCCAGCGGGTACAATGAGCAGTTCTTC CSASGYNEQFF
TRBJ1-4 TRBV6-1 . . TGTGCCAGCAGTGAATTTCGGGGAATAGGAAAACTGTTTTTT CASSEFRGIGKLFF
TRBJ1-4 TRBV7-2 . TRBD1 TGTGCCAGCAAGGACAGGGGGTCAGCTAATGAAAAACTGTTTTTT CASKDRGSANEKLFF
TRBJ2-3 TRBV4-3 . TRBD2 TGCGCCAGCAGCCAAGGAGCGGGGACAGATACGCAGTATTTT CASSQGAGTDTQYF
TRBJ2-1 TRBV4-3 . TRBD1 TGCGCCAGCAGCCAAGGGACAGGGGGCCTCGCCTACAATGAGCAGTTCTTC CASSQGTGGLAYNEQFF
TRBJ1-2 TRBV5-1 . TRBD1 TGCGCCAGCAGCTTGATGGGACAGGTCTATGGCTACACCTTC CASSLMGQVYGYTF